This TCR beta chain came from a study of OX40 agonist ivuxolimab in advanced cancers. Study information: Ivuxolimab, an agonistic anti-OX40 (CD134) antibody, was given to patients.

The V segment lost 6 bases and the J segment 1 base; nucleotides outside the gene matches: 3. The CDR3 consists of 14 residues. Germline-derived CDR1 and CDR2 are MDHEN and SYDVKM. Only one count was recorded for this clone. The antigen is unknown. The study's findings and limits: By week 6 at 0.1 to 3.0 mg/kg, blood CD4+ and CD8+ T cells had expanded clonally.

TCRdb's copy holds only in-frame clones and misses some; the assay was immunoSEQ multiplex PCR. The sample yields 55,000 to 60,000 clones, 70% to 90% seen once. This chain connects TRBV28 to TRBJ2-5; TRBD1 matches 9 bases. The receptor comes from an adult with an advanced solid tumor such as melanoma, head and neck, liver or kidney cancer. The input for sequencing was CD4+ or CD8+ T cells sorted from blood, taken in a trial of the OX40 agonist ivuxolimab. The CDR3 spells CASRPTGGQETQYF. As DNA, the CDR3 is TGTGCCAGCAGGCCGACAGGGGGCCAAGAGACCCAGTACTTC.